The present T cell receptor (beta chain) was sequenced within a study of cytomegalovirus exposure and HLA in healthy donors (dated by TCRdb to 2016 to 2017). Regarding the research as a whole: According to an earlier analysis of several hundred of the donors, roughly 180 million T cells yielded roughly 110 million unique TCR beta sequences and around 280 Gb of sequence data. An early release covering 550 to 650 HLA-typed donors comprised about 300 gigabases of sequencing data and roughly 85 million unique TCR sequences. The genetic ancestry cluster associated with self-reported Caucasian donors included 81% of the approximately 410 genotyped donors. The study aimed to test whether signatures of past pathogen exposure could be identified by cataloging public T cell receptors. Using immunosequencing, the study profiled T cell repertoires from 550 to 750 subjects and related those repertoires to cytomegalovirus serostatus. Besides the first cohort of some 670 subjects, a separate validation cohort made up of roughly 130 different subjects was used. High-throughput TCR immunosequencing, statistical association of individual TCRs with disease status, and machine learning were combined to predict cytomegalovirus infection status. A later analysis re-examined previously published TCR beta repertoires from more than 550 donors and added high-resolution HLA genotyping to investigate patterns of TCR occurrence. Rather than drawing on any new phenotypic data, the later analysis identified candidate immune exposures from TCR beta sequences and the way those sequences occurred across donors. An earlier analysis of several hundred of the donors applied high-throughput TCR beta sequencing to assess whether each TCR beta V gene segment acted as functional or pseudogenic. Donor age, sex, ethnicity and CMV serostatus were compiled together with the repertoire data. In a later genetic analysis, genome-wide SNP genotypes for about 55% of the roughly 700 donors were used, and that subset was treated as a discovery cohort. Every discovery cohort repertoire had been produced on one sequencing platform. Both class I and class II loci were covered by HLA typing, at four-digit resolution. Typing coverage varied by locus: 629-630 donors for A, B, C, DRB1 and DQB1; more than 500 for DQA1; nearly 610 for DPA1; around 450 for DPB1. Roughly 5 DR-DQ haplotypes were handled as single units for association and clustering, since linkage in the cohort was strong. On average, 235,054 unique TCR beta nucleotide sequences were sequenced per donor among a few hundred genotyped donors of the cohort, with roughly 20% of those sequences being non-productive.

The cohort was made up of 666 healthy bone marrow donors. Cohort members were all nominally healthy when sampled, although unrecorded immune exposures were likely present. The donor was CMV seropositive and belonged to the group of over 250 seropositive cohort members. Each donor provided a peripheral blood sample, and peripheral blood mononuclear cells were used for TCR beta sequencing. The Qiagen DNeasy Blood Extraction Kit was used to extract genomic DNA from the blood cell samples. A note on this clone: Its antigen remains undetermined. Base quality data are lacking; no much larger clone is found one base away.

The method behind the library was the immunoSEQ multiplex PCR assay. A mixture of 60 forward primers for TCR Vbeta segments and 13 reverse primers for TCR Jbeta segments was used in the multiplex PCR. The CDR3 region of rearranged TCR beta genes was amplified from genomic DNA by a multiplex PCR assay. The amplified TCR beta libraries were sequenced on the Illumina HiSeq System as 87-base-pair reads. The authors' analysis ran thus. In a later analysis, 70 million to 95 million unique TCR beta chains were counted across the 690 or so repertoires, and around 10 million of these chains were shared by at least two donors. To remove PCR and sequencing errors, raw reads were error-corrected and collapsed into unique sequences using a nearest-neighbor algorithm that merged closely related sequences. To assign V, D and J gene segments, CDR3 sequences were aligned to IMGT reference sequences. Each retained sequence needed at least a six-nucleotide match to both a V gene segment and a J gene segment. A rearrangement was called productive if the CDR3 had no stop codons and remained in frame with V and J, and every other rearrangement was called non-productive. Following IMGT convention, CDR3 was defined as the stretch from the second conserved V-encoded cysteine up to the conserved J-encoded phenylalanine. Sequences without an unambiguous match to a single V gene segment were excluded from the earlier analysis of about 640 of the donors. In an earlier analysis of several hundred of the donors, V segments were called functional above 56.7% productive rearrangements and were called segregating when the between-donor standard deviation exceeded 5%. A statistical classification framework was built to diagnose cytomegalovirus status from the catalog of TCR beta chain sequences. In a later analysis, V and J genes were assigned by comparing TCR nucleotide sequences against IMGT/GENE-DB human TR gene sequences. A later analysis assigned CDR3 sequences and most-parsimonious VDJ recombination scenarios with the TCRdist pipeline. In a later analysis, each TCR beta chain was defined by its CDR3 amino acid sequence together with its V-gene family, and reads lacking a unique V-gene family were excluded. In a later analysis, several hundred highly shared, low-generation-probability nucleotide sequences were removed to address suspected cross-contamination and a sequencing artifact. A later analysis calculated a clonal expansion index for each public chain from normalized within-repertoire ranks of inferred template counts. In a later analysis, generation probabilities were computed with a VDJ recombination model fitted to out-of-frame rearrangements, and the resulting probabilities were checked against IGoR. A later analysis scored TCR-TCR, TCR-HLA and TCR-CMV co-occurrence with hypergeometric tests, applying a repertoire-size bias correction to TCR pairs. False discovery rates were estimated in a later analysis by permuting HLA or CMV assignments 20 times. In a later analysis, co-occurring TCRs were grouped using DBSCAN, and TCRdist sequence similarity was added for clustering within HLA-allele-positive subsets. For co-occurrence clustering, repertoires with fewer than 30,000 or more than 120,000 public chains were excluded, along with 5 or 6 repertoires with anomalous nucleotide sharing. TCRdb retrieved this table from immuneACCESS and kept in-frame rearrangements only. Not all clones are present; in checked studies, unresolved V genes account for under half, and no reason is known for the remainder. D and trimming come from the DNA, and the V and J calls and clone size come from that table. Here the sample has about 160,000 clones; roughly 80% occur a single time. Together, the top ten hold roughly 8% of the sample.

The V end gives up 2 bases and the J end 0 bases, leaving 2 bases in the junction not matched to a gene. The germline V gene (reference sequence) gives CDR1 as SGHKS and CDR2 as YYEKEE. CDR3 length: 15 amino acids, cysteine to phenylalanine. Only CDR3 DNA is held: 45 bases, read in frame from base 1. Summary of the overall study and its limitations: In a later analysis, most CMV-associated TCR beta chains were found to appear HLA-restricted, with HLA associations seemingly driven largely by CMV exposure. In vitro tests confirmed that three of the cytomegalovirus-associated TCR beta chains recognize cytomegalovirus antigens. Most TCR sequences were observed very rarely across donors, whereas some public TCRs were present in many individuals. Only TCR beta chains were sequenced in this cohort, and the absence of alpha or paired-chain data limited detectable features. The sequencing pipeline was judged likely to have produced a cluster of highly shared sequence variants as a technical artifact. Immune exposure information for the cohort was limited to CMV serostatus. Compared with the approximately 600-donor mean, donors in an Asian-associated ancestry cluster had fewer N-insertions in productive TCRs, according to a later genetic analysis. HLA typing was unavailable for some donors at each locus, so association tests used only the typed subset. Sequencing depth was assumed to be roughly uniform across donors in the presence/absence analyses, though that assumption may not hold. Assigning TCR associations to individual alleles was difficult when HLA alleles, especially DR and DQ, strongly co-occurred. Specific HLA alleles were associated with 15,000 to 20,000 TCR beta sequences at a false discovery rate of 0.05 in a later analysis. An association between a missense DCLRE1C variant and V-gene and J-gene trimming of TCR beta chains was found in a later genetic analysis and replicated in an independent cohort. The authors suggested that the approach could potentially be extended to other disease states and immunological phenotypes. In an earlier analysis of approximately 590 of the donors, most TCR beta V segments were observed in productive rearrangements about 87% or about 30% of the time, broadly matching IMGT annotations. In a later analysis, TCR association rates were found to vary across HLA loci, with the most associated TCRs seen for DRB1 alleles and the fewest for HLA-C alleles. In both the original and validation cohorts, the classifier was reported to diagnose cytomegalovirus status with high specificity and sensitivity. Because the 87-base-pair reads could not distinguish some IMGT-functional V segments, including TRBV6-2 and TRBV6-3, those segments were excluded. In a later analysis, HLA-associated TCR beta chains were found to be more clonally expanded and to have lower generation probabilities than equally common non-associated chains. Because counts were too low, 15 or so rarely observed V segments, including chromosome 9 orphons, were excluded from the earlier analysis of 500 to 700 of the donors. A later analysis reported that several top co-occurrence clusters appeared linked to parvovirus B19, influenza, CMV and Epstein-Barr virus. A further reported finding was that TCR beta sequences accurately predicted the HLA-A and HLA-B alleles for most subjects in the first cohort. The study gave a list of around 170 TCR beta chains associated with cytomegalovirus. Linkage disequilibrium might explain the correlated functional status among segregating V segments, but an unknown experimental factor could not be excluded.

Sequencing used PBMCs. Rearrangement joined TRBV5-5 to TRBJ2-3; TRBD1 lines up with 8 middle nucleotides. The TCR was taken from a male donor in good health and CMV-seropositive. The DNA is as follows: TGTGCCAGCAGCTTCAGGGGGCCTAGCACAGATACGCAGTATTTT. Its protein reads: CASSFRGPSTDTQYF.